This TCR beta chain was sequenced in a study of T cell clonality in common variable immunodeficiency. Study findings and constraints: In common variable immunodeficiency, TCR beta chains reportedly carried fewer deletions and N-nucleotide insertions.

This clone is labeled medium-sized. As yet, its antigen is unknown. Measured with immunoSEQ multiplex PCR; TCRdb has only the in-frame clones, and not every one. The sample was found to contain approximately 20,000 clones, and every one recurs. All CVID subjects were on immunoglobulin replacement for at least one year. Heparinized whole blood, about 4.5 to 8.5 ml, came from each donor. This TCR derives from a human donor with common variable immunodeficiency. Source material: peripheral blood mononuclear cells.

The part of the CDR3 DNA that was read is TGTGCCAGCAGCTTACTGGAGGGGACTGAA. Protein product: CASSLLEGTE. The full CDR3 is CASSLLEGTEAFF. This chain uses TRBV5-4 with TRBJ1-1; TRBD1 might be the D (5 bases). The read comes to an end 3 residues before the CDR3 does, leaving the germline J gene to fill in the end. Per the germline V gene, CDR1 is SGHNT and CDR2 is YYREEE (reference sequence). The CDR3 has 13 residues. Trimming cost V 2 bases and J 5 bases, with 10 bases left between them.